This T cell receptor (beta chain) was identified during a study of glioma-infiltrating T cells. Notes on the study in general: Tissue-blood divergence was below expectation in non-neoplastic patients, above in gliomas.

This clonotype came up many times. Its antigen remains unidentified. The CDR3 contains 11 residues. CDR1 SGHTA and CDR2 FQGNSA come from the germline V gene. Trimming cost V 6 bases and J 1 base, with 3 bases left between them. Using RNA template, CDR3s of TCR alpha and beta were amplified with iRepertoire arm-PCR. In TCRdb, the multiplex PCR reads were re-called with MiXCR into one record per CDR3 protein. In the table there are about 20,000 distinct CDR3 sequences, around 23% of which are singletons. What was sequenced was glioma tissue, nonneoplastic brain tissue, or PBMCs (not recorded which). This chain joins TRBV7-2 and TRBJ1-1; D remains ambiguous. The receptor comes from a human donor with low-grade glioma or glioblastoma, undergoing nonglioma brain surgery, or in good health (not recorded which). The CDR3 is CASSENTEAFF. Here the CDR3 DNA reads TGTGCCAGCAGTGAGAACACTGAAGCTTTCTTT.